The 32 T cell receptor beta chains below come from one sample, sequenced in a study of T-cell reconstitution after alpha-beta-depleted transplantation in children. Unique molecular identifiers were built into the TCRbeta library. MiXCR was run by TCRdb on the PCR reads, yielding one entry per CDR3 protein. The table records hundreds of thousands of distinct CDR3 sequences, 10% to 15% of them present only once. The starting material was PBMCs, mostly from graft donor cells, obtained 360 days after TCRalphabeta/CD19-depleted stem cell transplant. Source of these receptors: a male patient younger than 18 who had a stem cell transplant for acute myeloid leukemia, so the T cells may come from the graft donor.

The V and J genes are TRBV20-1 and TRBJ2-5; perhaps TRBD1 as D (5 bases). The germline CDR1 and CDR2 sequences are DFQATT and SNEGSKA (reference sequence). V dropped 1 base and J dropped 3 bases, with 9 bases sitting between them. This CDR3 is 13 amino acids long. CDR3 sequence (DNA): TGCAGTGCTAGAGGAGTGACAGAAGAGACCCAGTACTTC. As protein: CSARGVTEETQYF.

This clonotype has a count of ten or more. V is TRBV6-2 or TRBV6-3 and J is TRBJ2-3; 8 bases agree with TRBD2. The germline V gene encodes CDR1 MNHEY and CDR2 SVGEGT. This CDR3 is built from 15 residues. J lost 1 base, V lost 2 bases, and 2 bases had no gene match. CDR3 bases: TGTGCCAGCAGTTACCGGCGGGAGGGCACAGATACGCAGTATTTT. It yields the protein CASSYRREGTDTQYF.

The rearrangement links TRBV7-2 to TRBJ1-3; 7 nucleotides agree with TRBD1. The CDR3 has 15 amino acids. The V segment lost 5 bases and the J segment 4 bases; nucleotides outside the gene matches: 8. CDR1 is SGHTA and CDR2 is FQGNSA in the germline V gene. As DNA, the CDR3 is TGTGCCAGCAGCCCCGGGACAGCCTTCGGAAACACCATATATTTT. It codes for CASSPGTAFGNTIYF.

V and J are TRBV25-1 and TRBJ2-7; D is uncertain. The ends were cut back, 7 bases at V and 3 bases at J, with 7 bases in the middle. CDR1 is MGHDK and CDR2 is SYGVNS in the germline V gene. The CDR3 is 11 amino acids. CDR3 DNA sequence: TGTGCCAGCACCACTTTCTACGAGCAGTACTTC. Encoded protein: CASTTFYEQYF.

This clonotype has a count of ten or more. The chain couples TRBV29-1 to TRBJ2-5, with D possibly TRBD1 on 7 matching bases. Germline V CDR1 and CDR2: SQVTM, ANQGSEA. This CDR3 comprises 14 residues. V was cut by 4 bases and J by 5 bases, with 17 bases left in between. The CDR3 DNA reads as TGCAGCGTTGTGCGGCTCCCAGGGGGGGAGACCCAGTACTTC. This codes for CSVVRLPGGETQYF.

This clonotype was counted between two and nine times. V usage is TRBV27 and J usage is TRBJ2-3; 7 bases agree with TRBD1. Germline V lookup: CDR1 MNHEY, CDR2 SMNVEV (reference sequence). V shed 4 bases and J 2 bases; nucleotides not matched to a gene: 6. This CDR3 region has 15 residues. The CDR3 DNA sequence: TGTGCCAGCAGTTATCGACAGGGTATCACAGATACGCAGTATTTT. Residues: CASSYRQGITDTQYF.

At least ten counts were recorded for this clonotype. The chain employs TRBV25-1 and TRBJ1-2; D gene unclear. The CDR3 has 14 amino acids. Germline V gene sequence: CDR1 MGHDK, CDR2 SYGVNS. V lost 2 bases to trimming and J lost 4 bases, with 11 bases between them. The CDR3: CASSEPGGLYGYTF. The CDR3 bases are TGTGCCAGCAGTGAACCAGGAGGGCTCTATGGCTACACCTTC.

The chain recombines TRBV10-3 with TRBJ2-1; TRBD2 agrees at 10 bases. The CDR3 covers 16 residues. Germline values: CDR1 ENHRY, CDR2 SYGVKD. V gave up 4 bases and J gave up 3 bases; unmatched junction bases: 6. CDR3: CAISVILAGIYNEQFF. The CDR3 DNA is TGTGCCATCAGTGTTATACTAGCGGGAATCTACAATGAGCAGTTCTTC.

This clonotype came up a few times. The chain carries TRBV7-9 and TRBJ2-1; D is uncertain. This CDR3 has 16 residues. The V end lost 3 bases, the J end lost 0 bases, and 12 bases lay between the germline ends. Germline CDR1 reads SEHNR; CDR2 reads FQNEAQ (reference sequence). CDR3: CASSFWGKSSYNEQFF. DNA of the CDR3: TGTGCCAGCAGCTTTTGGGGAAAGAGCTCCTACAATGAGCAGTTCTTC. The full variable domain, with the rest looked up from reference TRBV7-9 and TRBJ2-1, is DTGVSQNPRHKITKRGQNVTFRCDPISEHNRLYWYRQTLGQGPEFLTYFQNEAQLEKSRLLSDRFSAERPKGSFSTLEIQRTEQGDSAMYLCASSFWGKSSYNEQFFGPGTRLTVL.

The chain couples TRBV29-1 to TRBJ2-1; D is undetermined. This CDR3 is built from 15 residues. Germline V gene data show CDR1 as SQVTM and CDR2 as ANQGSEA. The V gene lost 4 bases and the J gene lost 0 bases, with 13 bases spanning the gap. The CDR3 sequence: CSVGGDTSSYNEQFF. CDR3 DNA: TGCAGCGTTGGCGGAGACACATCCTCCTACAATGAGCAGTTCTTC.

The chain is built from TRBV19 and TRBJ2-1; TRBD1 aligns across 8 bases. Germline CDR1 is LNHDA and CDR2 is SQIVND (reference sequence). V shed 2 bases, J shed 7 bases, and the junction held 10 bases outside the gene matches. The CDR3 extends over 16 amino acids. DNA of the CDR3: TGTGCCAGTAGTATATCAAGAAGACAGGGGAAAAATGAGCAGTTCTTC. Protein product: CASSISRRQGKNEQFF.

The chain links TRBV14 to TRBJ2-1, with D tentatively TRBD2 (6 bases). Trimming took off 0 bases at V and 3 bases at J, with 9 bases between the two ends. Germline CDR1 is SGHDN and CDR2 is FVKESK. The CDR3 spans 15 residues. CDR3 DNA: TGTGCCAGCAGCCAAGAGACGGAGGGCTACAATGAGCAGTTCTTC. Amino acids: CASSQETEGYNEQFF.

This clonotype was recorded a few times. The chain couples TRBV7-6 to TRBJ2-5; D unclear. Between the trimmed V and J ends, which lost 5 bases and 2 bases, there was a span of 15 bases. This CDR3 region has 15 residues. The V gene's germline CDR1 is SGHVS and CDR2 FNYEAQ. The CDR3 here is CASSLLWRTQETQYF. The CDR3 DNA reads TGTGCCAGCAGCCTACTGTGGCGGACGCAAGAGACCCAGTACTTC. Together with reference TRBV7-6 and TRBJ2-5, the CDR3 gives the full variable domain: GAGVSQSPRYKVTKRGQDVALRCDPISGHVSLYWYRQALGQGPEFLTYFNYEAQQDKSGLPNDRFSAERPEGSISTLTIQRTEQRDSAMYRCASSLLWRTQETQYFGPGTRLLVL.

This sequence joins TRBV20-1 and TRBJ2-2, with D unresolved. The CDR3 extends over 14 amino acids. The germline CDR1 and CDR2 sequences are DFQATT and SNEGSKA (reference sequence). V shed 1 base and J shed 6 bases, with 12 bases lying between them. The CDR3 DNA is TGCAGTGCTAGAGTTGTCAGACACTCCGGGGAGCTGTTTTTT. Translation gives CSARVVRHSGELFF.

This clonotype was picked up a small number of times. The chain couples TRBV29-1 to TRBJ2-1; D gene uncertain. Germline V CDR1 and CDR2: SQVTM, ANQGSEA. V gave up 4 bases and J gave up 0 bases, with 10 bases separating them. CDR3 length: 14 amino acids. CDR3 in amino acids: CSVGQSSSYNEQFF. CDR3 DNA: TGCAGCGTTGGTCAATCCAGCTCCTACAATGAGCAGTTCTTC.

The chain couples TRBV9 to TRBJ2-1; possibly TRBD2 for D (6 bases). The V gene lost 0 bases and the J gene lost 2 bases, with 9 bases spanning the gap. CDR3 length: 15 residues. Germline values: CDR1 SGDLS, CDR2 YYNGEE. The CDR3 bases are TGTGCCAGCAGCGTAGTAGCGGAGACCTACAATGAGCAGTTCTTC. Its translation: CASSVVAETYNEQFF.

The chain combines TRBV27 with TRBJ2-7; D may match TRBD1 or TRBD2 (5 bases each). Per germline, CDR1 MNHEY and CDR2 SMNVEV (reference sequence). This CDR3 is built from 14 residues. V was clipped by 5 bases and J by 5 bases, with 16 bases between them. The CDR3 reads CASSNREKGNEQYF. The CDR3 DNA follows: TGTGCCAGCAGTAACCGGGAAAAGGGGAACGAGCAGTACTTC.

The V and J genes are TRBV7-2 and TRBJ1-5; 7 bases map to TRBD1. This CDR3 spans 15 amino acids. Germline CDR1 and CDR2: SGHTA and FQGNSA. Unmatched junction bases numbered 4, after V lost 4 bases and J lost 1 base. The CDR3 DNA follows: TGTGCCAGCAGCTCTTACAGGGGAAGCAATCAGCCCCAGCATTTT. This sequence encodes CASSSYRGSNQPQHF. The whole variable domain, remainder taken from reference TRBV7-2 and TRBJ1-5, is GAGVSQSPSNKVTEKGKDVELRCDPISGHTALYWYRQSLGQGLEFLIYFQGNSAPDKSGLPSDRFSAERTGGSVSTLTIQRTQQEDSAVYLCASSSYRGSNQPQHFGDGTRLSIL.

This clonotype was observed a handful of times. The rearrangement links TRBV29-1 to TRBJ2-1; D uncertain. The CDR3 totals 12 residues. Germline CDR1 and CDR2: SQVTM and ANQGSEA. V lost 7 bases and J lost 8, with 15 bases in between. The CDR3 loop is CSAKILRDEQFF. DNA of the CDR3: TGCAGCGCCAAGATCCTTCGAGATGAGCAGTTCTTC.

This clonotype was counted many times. The J gene is TRBJ2-2, the V gene TRBV28; 7 bases match TRBD2. The V and J ends lost 5 bases and 5 bases, in that order; junction bases with no gene match: 8. This CDR3 region has 15 residues. Germline CDR1 MDHEN, CDR2 SYDVKM. CDR3 protein: CASSQWLAVTGELFF. DNA for the CDR3: TGTGCCAGCAGTCAATGGCTAGCGGTTACCGGGGAGCTGTTTTTT.

In its sample, this clonotype was seen a few times. The chain couples TRBV12-3 or TRBV12-4 to TRBJ1-2; no reliable D call. Trimming left V 6 bases short and J 0 bases short, with 14 bases between. There are 15 residues in the CDR3. Written as DNA, the CDR3 is TGTGCCAGCAGCCATGCTGTGGCCCCTAACTATGGCTACACCTTC. Amino acids: CASSHAVAPNYGYTF.

This rearrangement joins TRBV20-1 to TRBJ2-3, with D uncertain. Between the trimmed V and J ends, which lost 7 bases and 3 bases, there was a span of 17 bases. Germline CDR1 reads DFQATT; CDR2 reads SNEGSKA (reference sequence). This CDR3 is 14 amino acids long. The CDR3 DNA follows: TGCAGTGACACAAAAGGGCTGCAGACAGATACGCAGTATTTT. Its protein is CSDTKGLQTDTQYF.

This clonotype has just a few counts. This chain links TRBV7-3 with TRBJ2-5; weak D call: TRBD1 (5 bases). Germline CDR1 reads SGHTA; CDR2 reads FQGTGA. The CDR3 extends over 13 amino acids. Trimming removed 5 bases from V and 4 bases from J, with 11 bases in between. The CDR3 is CASSRDRLETQYF. The CDR3 DNA is TGTGCCAGCAGCCGAGACAGATTAGAGACCCAGTACTTC.

V usage is TRBV20-1 and J usage is TRBJ2-7; weak D call: TRBD2 (5 bases). Germline V gene sequence: CDR1 DFQATT, CDR2 SNEGSKA (reference sequence). Trimming took off 2 bases at V and 7 bases at J, with 9 bases between the two ends. The CDR3 covers 11 residues. The CDR3 DNA reads TGCAGTGCTAGACTAGCAAGGGAGCAGTACTTC. Translating gives CSARLAREQYF.

This clonotype was picked up a small number of times. The chain uses TRBV6-2 or TRBV6-3 and TRBJ2-4, with no clear D. Trimming stripped 6 bases from V and 1 base from J, with 4 bases between. Germline V lookup: CDR1 MNHEY, CDR2 SVGEGT. CDR3 length equals 12 residues. Here the CDR3 DNA reads TGTGCCAGCAGGGGGGCCAAAAACATTCAGTACTTC. Amino acid sequence: CASRGAKNIQYF.

This clonotype was picked up a small number of times. V gene TRBV6-2 or TRBV6-3 combines with J gene TRBJ2-7; perhaps TRBD1 as D (7 bases). V was clipped by 2 bases and J by 2 bases, with 10 bases between them. This CDR3 region has 14 residues. Germline V gene data show CDR1 as MNHEY and CDR2 as SVGEGT. This CDR3 is CASSYDREAYEQYF. In DNA form, the CDR3 reads TGTGCCAGCAGTTACGACAGGGAGGCCTACGAGCAGTACTTC.

The table lists this clonotype with a few counts. This chain joins TRBV5-4 and TRBJ2-3; TRBD2 aligns across 15 bases. CDR1 and CDR2 from the germline V gene are SGHNT and YYREEE (reference sequence). The CDR3 has 16 residues. Trimming removed 4 bases from V and 8 bases from J; junction bases left unmatched: 8. The CDR3 region is CASSEGLAGGRATQYF. Written as DNA, the CDR3 is TGTGCCAGCAGCGAAGGACTAGCGGGAGGGCGAGCTACGCAGTATTTT.

This chain uses TRBV5-1 with TRBJ2-1; D not certain. Germline assignment: CDR1 SGHRS and CDR2 YFSETQ. V dropped 3 bases and J dropped 9 bases, with 13 bases sitting between them. The CDR3 is 13 amino acids. The CDR3 is CASSSPMISEQFF. In DNA, the CDR3 is TGCGCCAGCAGCTCACCCATGATAAGTGAGCAGTTCTTC.

This chain joins TRBV7-9 and TRBJ2-5, with D tentatively TRBD2 (5 bases). V was shortened by 2 bases and J by 0 bases, with 10 bases between the two germline ends. This CDR3 is 15 amino acids long. The germline V gene encodes CDR1 SEHNR and CDR2 FQNEAQ (reference sequence). Written as DNA, the CDR3 is TGTGCCAGCAGCTTATTATCCGGGGACCAAGAGACCCAGTACTTC. Translation: CASSLLSGDQETQYF. Drawing the rest from reference TRBV7-9 and TRBJ2-5, the complete variable domain is DTGVSQNPRHKITKRGQNVTFRCDPISEHNRLYWYRQTLGQGPEFLTYFQNEAQLEKSRLLSDRFSAERPKGSFSTLEIQRTEQGDSAMYLCASSLLSGDQETQYFGPGTRLLVL.

This clonotype was counted at least ten times. This chain uses TRBV28 with TRBJ2-1, with D possibly TRBD1 on 5 matching bases. CDR1 is MDHEN and CDR2 is SYDVKM in the germline V gene. The CDR3 contains 12 residues. V shed 6 bases and J shed 11 bases, with 14 bases lying between them. The CDR3 protein is CASRNTQGQQFF. CDR3 DNA sequence: TGTGCCAGCAGAAACACCCAGGGTCAGCAGTTCTTC.

In this sample, this clonotype turned up a few times. The chain has TRBV20-1 and TRBJ2-7; no clear D. V was clipped by 5 bases and J by 3 bases, with 17 bases between them. CDR3 length: 14 amino acids. The germline V gene has CDR1 DFQATT and CDR2 SNEGSKA (reference sequence). CDR3 protein: CSAFLRLTGYEQYF. The CDR3 DNA reads as TGCAGTGCTTTTCTCAGGCTTACGGGCTACGAGCAGTACTTC.

This clonotype was counted only a few times. The rearrangement joins TRBV6-1 to TRBJ2-7; 7 nucleotides match TRBD1. Germline CDR1 reads MNHNS; CDR2 reads SASEGT. Trimming cost V 5 bases and J 5 bases; bases outside gene matches: 15. The CDR3 length is 16 residues. The CDR3 protein is CASSKRITGDPHEQYF. The CDR3 DNA sequence: TGTGCCAGCAGTAAACGCATTACAGGGGACCCCCACGAGCAGTACTTC.